Reported below is one T cell receptor beta chain. What it binds is unknown. Repertoires were generated with immunoSEQ multiplex PCR, while TCRdb's copy carries only in-frame clones and drops some. The sample has about 180,000 clones; 85% to 95% are singletons. This sample was taken from a study of T cell responses to AZD1222 COVID-19 vaccine. General study findings and limits: Unmutated variant regions are reportedly the target of nearly half of TCRs that are spike-specific. Spike was spanned by vaccine-associated CD4 TCRs, with dominance at 160-218 and 743-854.

The sequencing here drew on peripheral blood, taken 28 days after the second AZD1222 dose. The receptor's source is an adult who received the AZD1222 COVID-19 vaccine.

This chain's CDR3 is CASSLLAGVYEQYF. CDR3 DNA: TGTGCCAGCAGCTTACTAGCGGGAGTTTACGAGCAGTACTTC. The chain combines TRBV3-1 (or the pseudogene TRBV3-2) with TRBJ2-7; TRBD2 matches at 11 bases. The germline gives CDR1 LGHDT, CDR2 YNNKEL (reference sequence). V trimming: 5 bases; J trimming: 4 bases; junction bases outside the gene matches: 4. The CDR3 runs 14 residues.